This T cell receptor beta chain was captured in a study of radiation and T cells in renal cell carcinoma. The CDR3 sequence is 13 residues long. Method: immunoSEQ multiplex PCR; TCRdb's copy keeps in-frame clones and lacks some. The table includes approximately 110,000 clones, roughly 80% detected once. Time point meaning: baseline pretreatment blood. Documented treatment: 15 Gy SBRT to primary tumor, nephrectomy 4 weeks later. The sequences come from blood, collected from a patient whose treatment included radiotherapy and nephrectomy. This sequence joins TRBV21-1 and TRBJ1-1. TRBV21-1 corresponds to a pseudogene. The receptor comes from a woman aged 55-69 years with renal cell carcinoma. CDR3 sequence: CASSKVRTGEAFF. In nucleotides, the CDR3 is TGTGCCAGCAGCAAAGTTCGTACGGGTGAAGCTTTCTTT.